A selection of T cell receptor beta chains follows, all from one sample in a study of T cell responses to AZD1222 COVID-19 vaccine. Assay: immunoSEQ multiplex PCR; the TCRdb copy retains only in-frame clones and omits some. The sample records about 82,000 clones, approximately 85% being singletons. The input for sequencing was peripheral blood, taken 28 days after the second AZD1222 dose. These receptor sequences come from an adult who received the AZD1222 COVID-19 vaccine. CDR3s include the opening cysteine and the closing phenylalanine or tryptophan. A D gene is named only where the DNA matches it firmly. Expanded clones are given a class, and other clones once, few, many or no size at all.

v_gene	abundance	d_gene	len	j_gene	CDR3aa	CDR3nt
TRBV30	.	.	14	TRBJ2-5	CAWSRKGIGETQYF	TGTGCCTGGAGTCGGAAGGGGATTGGAGAGACCCAGTACTTC
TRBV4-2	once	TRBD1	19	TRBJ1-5	CASSKRQGQVGPSNQPQHF	TGTGCCAGCAGCAAACGACAGGGACAGGTCGGGCCTAGCAATCAGCCCCAGCATTTT
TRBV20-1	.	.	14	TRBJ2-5	CSASDVGSQETQYF	TGCAGTGCTAGTGACGTAGGGTCCCAAGAGACCCAGTACTTC
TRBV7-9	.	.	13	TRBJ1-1	CASSLERFTEAFF	TGTGCCAGCAGCTTAGAGAGGTTCACTGAAGCTTTCTTT
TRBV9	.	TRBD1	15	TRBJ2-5	CASSGWGQGKETQYF	TGTGCCAGCAGCGGTTGGGGACAGGGGAAAGAGACCCAGTACTTC
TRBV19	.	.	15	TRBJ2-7	CASSIVGGLGGEQYF	TGTGCCAGTAGTATAGTCGGAGGACTAGGGGGCGAGCAGTACTTC
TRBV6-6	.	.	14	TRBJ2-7	CASTNGGSVYEQYF	TGTGCCAGCACCAATGGGGGTAGCGTCTACGAGCAGTACTTC
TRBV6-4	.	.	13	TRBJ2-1	CASSDSILTEQFF	TGTGCCAGCAGTGACTCGATCCTTACTGAGCAGTTCTTC
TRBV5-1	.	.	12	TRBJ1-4	CASSDQGEKLFF	TGCGCCAGCAGCGACCAGGGGGAAAAACTGTTTTTT
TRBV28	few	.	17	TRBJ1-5	CASSSLRSAYSNQPQHF	TGTGCCAGCAGTTCCCTCAGGAGCGCATATAGCAATCAGCCCCAGCATTTT
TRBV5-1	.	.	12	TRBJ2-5	CASSWQGETQYF	TGCGCCAGCAGTTGGCAGGGAGAGACCCAGTACTTC
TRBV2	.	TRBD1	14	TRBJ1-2	CASRQRQGDYGYTF	TGTGCCAGCAGACAACGACAGGGAGACTATGGCTACACCTTC
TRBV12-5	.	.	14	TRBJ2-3	CASGLGLGVGTQYF	TGTGCTAGTGGTTTGGGGCTGGGGGTAGGTACGCAGTATTTT
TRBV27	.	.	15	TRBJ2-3	CASSLGPGYTDTQYF	TGTGCCAGCAGTTTAGGTCCCGGATACACAGATACGCAGTATTTT
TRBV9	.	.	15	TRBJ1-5	CASSAHESSNQPQHF	TGTGCCAGCAGCGCACACGAATCGAGCAATCAGCCCCAGCATTTT
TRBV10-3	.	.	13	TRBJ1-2	CAISTDRNYGYTF	TGTGCCATCAGTACCGACAGGAACTATGGCTACACCTTC
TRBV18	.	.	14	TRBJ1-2	CASSPQGIDYGYTF	TGTGCCAGCTCACCCCAGGGGATCGATTATGGCTACACCTTC
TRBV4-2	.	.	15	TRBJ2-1	CASSQDYGEYNEQFF	TGTGCCAGCAGCCAAGATTACGGGGAATACAATGAGCAGTTCTTC
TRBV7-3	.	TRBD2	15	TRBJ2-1	CASAPGTSGSYEQFF	TGTGCCAGCGCGCCCGGGACTAGCGGGAGTTATGAGCAGTTCTTC
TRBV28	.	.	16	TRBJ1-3	CASRGSRVSSGNTIYF	TGTGCCAGCAGGGGCTCCAGGGTCAGCTCTGGAAACACCATATATTTT
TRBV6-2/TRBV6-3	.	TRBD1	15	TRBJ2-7	CASSQVGTASYEQYF	TGTGCCAGCAGTCAAGTCGGGACAGCGAGCTACGAGCAGTACTTC
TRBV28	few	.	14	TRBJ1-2	CASTEPSRSDGYTF	TGTGCCAGCACCGAACCTTCGAGGTCCGATGGCTACACCTTC
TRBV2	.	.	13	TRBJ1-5	CASGAGIGQPQHF	TGTGCCAGCGGCGCAGGAATTGGTCAGCCCCAGCATTTT
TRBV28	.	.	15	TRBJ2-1	CASSSPDLTYNEQFF	TGTGCCAGCAGTTCCCCGGACCTCACCTACAATGAGCAGTTCTTC
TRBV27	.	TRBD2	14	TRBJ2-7	CASSTSGISAEQYF	TGTGCCAGCAGTACTAGCGGGATCTCTGCCGAGCAGTACTTC
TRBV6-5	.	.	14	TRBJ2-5	CASSYQPGRETQYF	TGTGCCAGCAGTTACCAGCCGGGACGAGAGACCCAGTACTTC
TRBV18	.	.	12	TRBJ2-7	CASSPSSYEQYF	TGTGCCAGCTCACCCAGCTCCTACGAGCAGTACTTC